Listed below are T cell receptor beta chains from one sample, sequenced in a study of OX40 agonist ivuxolimab in advanced cancers. Generated by immunoSEQ multiplex PCR, the TCRdb table keeps only in-frame clones and is missing some. Of about 15,000 clones listed, roughly 75% are singletons. The sample in question was CD4+ or CD8+ T cells sorted from blood, obtained in a trial of the OX40 agonist ivuxolimab. The receptors originated from an adult with an advanced solid tumor such as melanoma, head and neck, liver or kidney cancer. Each CDR3 is given with its conserved first and last residue. Fields, in order: J gene, clone size, V gene, D gene, CDR3 protein, CDR3 DNA. D genes are given only for firm matches. Part of the rows lack a size; the others show once, few, many or a class for expanded clones.

TRBJ2-1	NA	TRBV15	TRBD2	CATSGWGIGGGPINEQFF	TGTGCCACCAGCGGTTGGGGGATTGGCGGGGGACCGATCAATGAGCAGTTCTTC
TRBJ2-6	NA	TRBV4-1	NA	CASSQVGVLTF	TGCGCCAGCAGCCAAGTTGGCGTCCTGACTTTC
TRBJ2-7	NA	TRBV19	NA	CATARGPELYF	TGTGCCACCGCGAGGGGCCCCGAACTGTACTTC
TRBJ2-5	NA	TRBV15	TRBD2	CATSRGTSKETQYF	TGTGCCACCAGCAGGGGGACTAGCAAAGAGACCCAGTACTTC
TRBJ2-7	NA	TRBV27	TRBD1	CASSFGRGPNEQYF	TGTGCCAGCAGTTTCGGCAGGGGGCCGAACGAGCAGTACTTC
TRBJ2-5	few	TRBV5-4	NA	CASSLGWGFQETQYF	TGTGCCAGCAGCCTTGGTTGGGGGTTCCAAGAGACCCAGTACTTC
TRBJ1-2	NA	TRBV6-1	TRBD1	CASRGEGAYYGYTF	TGTGCCAGCAGGGGGGAGGGGGCTTACTATGGCTACACCTTC
TRBJ2-3	NA	TRBV10-1	TRBD2	CATAGGPDGTDTQYF	TGCGCCACAGCGGGAGGGCCCGATGGGACAGATACGCAGTATTTT
TRBJ2-2	NA	TRBV6-5	NA	CASSYHLGPDTGELFF	TGTGCCAGCAGTTATCATCTAGGTCCGGACACCGGGGAGCTGTTTTTT
TRBJ2-7	NA	TRBV5-4	NA	CASSLGDEQYF	TGTGCCAGCAGCCTGGGAGACGAGCAGTACTTC
TRBJ1-6	NA	TRBV6-1	NA	CASSERDNSPLHF	TGTGCCAGCAGCGAACGAGATAATTCACCCCTCCACTTT
TRBJ2-3	NA	TRBV27	TRBD1	CASSFRGLADTQYF	TGTGCCAGCAGTTTCAGGGGGCTGGCAGATACGCAGTATTTT
TRBJ2-3	medium-sized	TRBV5-1	TRBD1	CASSPRDSEADTQYF	TGCGCCAGCAGCCCCCGGGACAGCGAAGCAGATACGCAGTATTTT
TRBJ2-2	few	TRBV11-1	NA	CASSRGSHPSGELFF	TGTGCCAGCAGCCGCGGGTCGCACCCCAGCGGGGAGCTGTTTTTT
TRBJ2-7	NA	TRBV5-1	TRBD1	CASREQGAGEQYF	TGCGCCAGCAGGGAACAGGGGGCTGGCGAGCAGTACTTC
TRBJ2-1	NA	TRBV4-1	NA	CASSQGGAGGSSYNEQFF	TGCGCCAGCAGCCAAGGGGGGGCAGGGGGGAGCTCCTACAATGAGCAGTTCTTC
TRBJ2-7	NA	TRBV30	TRBD1	CAFSWAQGAYEQYF	TGTGCCTTCTCGTGGGCACAGGGGGCTTACGAGCAGTACTTC
TRBJ2-7	NA	TRBV27	NA	CASSLMFSSYEQYF	TGTGCCAGCAGTTTAATGTTCTCATCCTACGAGCAGTACTTC
TRBJ2-1	NA	TRBV19	NA	CASSIRTYNEQFF	TGTGCCAGTAGTATACGGACTTACAATGAGCAGTTCTTC
TRBJ2-1	once	TRBV7-9	TRBD2	CALRGAGTYNEQFF	TGTGCCTTAAGGGGAGCGGGAACATACAATGAGCAGTTCTTC
TRBJ2-7	once	TRBV14	NA	CASSQAGYEQYF	TGTGCCAGCAGCCAAGCGGGCTACGAGCAGTACTTC
TRBJ1-5	NA	TRBV5-4	NA	CASSFQGYRPQHF	TGTGCCAGCAGCTTCCAGGGATACCGGCCCCAGCATTTT
TRBJ2-7	NA	TRBV11-3	TRBD2	CASRRREGLGEQYF	TGTGCCAGCAGACGGCGGGAGGGCCTAGGCGAGCAGTACTTC
TRBJ2-2	once	TRBV14	TRBD1	CASSQGQGPGELFF	TGTGCCAGCAGCCAGGGACAGGGTCCCGGGGAGCTGTTTTTT
TRBJ1-2	NA	TRBV4-1	NA	CASSPGQWQRYTF	TGCGCCAGCAGCCCAGGACAGTGGCAGCGGTACACCTTC
TRBJ2-5	few	TRBV20-1	NA	CSAEDGETQYF	TGCAGTGCTGAGGACGGAGAGACCCAGTACTTC
TRBJ1-6	NA	TRBV4-1	NA	CASSQVSAGEHSPLHF	TGCGCCAGCAGCCAAGTCTCAGCAGGGGAGCATTCACCCCTCCACTTT
TRBJ2-1	NA	TRBV7-9	NA	CASSLDSPHNEQFF	TGTGCCAGCAGCTTAGACTCACCCCACAATGAGCAGTTCTTC
TRBJ1-1	NA	TRBV6-1	NA	CASSQGPDTEAFF	TGTGCCAGCAGTCAGGGGCCAGATACTGAAGCTTTCTTT
TRBJ2-5	NA	TRBV6-5	TRBD2	CASSYLAGDWETQYF	TGTGCCAGCAGTTACCTAGCGGGGGATTGGGAGACCCAGTACTTC
TRBJ2-5	NA	TRBV6-5	NA	CASSYGGTQYF	TGTGCCAGCAGTTACGGAGGGACCCAGTACTTC
TRBJ2-7	NA	TRBV2	NA	CASSERLATHEQYF	TGTGCCAGCAGTGAGAGGCTAGCAACGCACGAGCAGTACTTC
TRBJ2-2	NA	TRBV4-1	NA	CASSHFLGTGELFF	TGCGCCAGCAGCCATTTCCTGGGCACCGGGGAGCTGTTTTTT
TRBJ2-7	NA	TRBV6-1	TRBD2	CASSDTSGPYEQYF	TGTGCCAGCAGTGATACTAGCGGCCCCTACGAGCAGTACTTC
TRBJ2-3	NA	TRBV2	NA	CASTVSEITDTQYF	TGTGCCAGCACCGTATCGGAAATCACAGATACGCAGTATTTT
TRBJ2-3	NA	TRBV7-9	TRBD2	CASSLGAGGPQDTQYF	TGTGCCAGCAGCTTAGGGGCGGGAGGGCCGCAAGATACGCAGTATTTT
TRBJ1-1	NA	TRBV27	NA	CASSLSFRPMNTEAFF	TGTGCCAGCAGTTTATCGTTTAGACCTATGAACACTGAAGCTTTCTTT
TRBJ1-6	NA	TRBV7-8	NA	CASSLEGSPLHF	TGTGCCAGCAGCTTAGAAGGGTCGCCCCTCCACTTT
TRBJ1-2	NA	TRBV18	NA	CASSPPGGQANYGYTF	TGTGCCAGCTCACCACCGGGTGGGCAGGCTAACTATGGCTACACCTTC
TRBJ2-7	NA	TRBV9	TRBD1	CASSAPTGGEQYF	TGTGCCAGCAGCGCCCCGACAGGGGGAGAGCAGTACTTC
TRBJ2-1	NA	TRBV7-6	TRBD2	CASSPPGLAGYNEQFF	TGTGCCAGCAGCCCACCCGGGTTAGCGGGATACAATGAGCAGTTCTTC
TRBJ2-2	NA	TRBV18	NA	CASSLTSARTGELFF	TGTGCCAGCTCACTAACAAGTGCAAGGACCGGGGAGCTGTTTTTT
TRBJ2-7	once	TRBV5-1	NA	CASSLYGYEQYF	TGCGCCAGCAGCTTGTATGGCTACGAGCAGTACTTC
TRBJ2-2	NA	TRBV6-5	NA	CASSYIAGELFF	TGTGCCAGCAGTTACATAGCCGGGGAGCTGTTTTTT
TRBJ2-7	NA	TRBV7-6	NA	CASSETPGLPPEQYF	TGTGCCAGCAGCGAGACTCCGGGACTTCCCCCCGAGCAGTACTTC
TRBJ2-3	NA	TRBV5-1	TRBD1	CASSFLQGATDTQYF	TGCGCCAGCAGCTTTTTACAGGGGGCCACAGATACGCAGTATTTT
TRBJ2-5	NA	TRBV10-2	TRBD2	CASSPVGGFETQYF	TGCGCCAGCAGTCCCGTCGGGGGGTTTGAGACCCAGTACTTC
TRBJ2-1	NA	TRBV21-1	NA	CASSKESNTGTTQNEQFF	TGTGCCAGCAGCAAAGAGTCTAATACCGGGACTACACAAAATGAGCAGTTCTTC
TRBJ2-5	NA	TRBV6-1	NA	CASGLGGTQYF	TGTGCCAGCGGGCTAGGTGGGACCCAGTACTTC
TRBJ2-1	medium-sized	TRBV5-6	NA	CASSPPPRGYNEQFF	TGTGCCAGCAGCCCTCCCCCTAGGGGATACAATGAGCAGTTCTTC
TRBJ2-2	NA	TRBV18	NA	CASSLDGNTGELFF	TGTGCCAGCTCCCTGGACGGGAACACCGGGGAGCTGTTTTTT
TRBJ1-1	few	TRBV2	NA	CASAESTEAFF	TGTGCCTCAGCCGAGTCCACTGAAGCTTTCTTT
TRBJ2-5	NA	TRBV5-1	TRBD1	CASSYRGHETQYF	TGCGCCAGCAGCTACAGGGGGCATGAGACCCAGTACTTC
TRBJ2-3	NA	TRBV7-2	NA	CASSGPSSSTDTQYF	TGTGCCAGCAGCGGGCCTAGCAGTAGCACAGATACGCAGTATTTT